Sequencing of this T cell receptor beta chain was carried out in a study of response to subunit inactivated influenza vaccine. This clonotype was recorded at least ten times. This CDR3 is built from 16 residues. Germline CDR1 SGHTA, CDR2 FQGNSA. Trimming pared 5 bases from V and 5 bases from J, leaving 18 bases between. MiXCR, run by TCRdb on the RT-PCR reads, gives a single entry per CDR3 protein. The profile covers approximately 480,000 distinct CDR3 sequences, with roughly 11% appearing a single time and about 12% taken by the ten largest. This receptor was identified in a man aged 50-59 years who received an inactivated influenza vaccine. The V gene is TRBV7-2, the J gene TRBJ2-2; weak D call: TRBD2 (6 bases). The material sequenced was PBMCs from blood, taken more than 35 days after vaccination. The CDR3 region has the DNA TGTGCCAGCAGCCCAAGCTTAGTGGAGGGGACCGGGGAGCTGTTTTTT. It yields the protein CASSPSLVEGTGELFF.